Sequencing of this T cell receptor beta chain was carried out in a study of T cells after yellow fever vaccination. V shed 6 bases and J 6 bases; nucleotides not matched to a gene: 9. This CDR3 comprises 15 residues. Germline-derived CDR1 and CDR2 are SNHLY and FYNNEI. Study-level points and caveats: Post-booster reappearance was seen for most primary-vaccination clones (nearly 97% CD4, 88% CD8). Abundant clonotypes from the bulk population could get into FACS-sorted repertoires as contaminants. By day 5 rather than day 15, the secondary response had peaked, though it was weaker.

By 5'RACE template switching, TCR cDNA was produced, with a universal primer site and UMIs added in the process. TCRdb processed the 5' RACE reads anew with MiXCR; each CDR3 protein has one entry. The data hold some 10,000 distinct CDR3 sequences, with less than 6% observed a single time. This clonotype is medium-sized (0.01 to 0.1%) in the sample. Sequencing used PBMCs, either bulk or a sorted T-cell subset (CD4+, CD8+, memory, or dextramer-sorted; not recorded which), obtained roughly 14 days after the first yellow fever vaccination. The source is a man in his late teens or twenties who received the YFV17D yellow fever vaccine. The chain recombines TRBV2 with TRBJ2-2, with 8 positions matching TRBD1. The CDR3 spells CASSKVGQAPGELFF. CDR3 nucleotide sequence: TGTGCCAGCAGCAAAGTGGGACAGGCCCCCGGGGAGCTGTTTTTT. Looking up the rest from reference TRBV2 and TRBJ2-2 gives the full variable domain: EPEVTQTPSHQVTQMGQEVILRCVPISNHLYFYWYRQILGQKVEFLVSFYNNEISEKSEIFDDQFSVERPDGSNFTLKIRSTKLEDSAMYFCASSKVGQAPGELFFGEGSRLTVL.